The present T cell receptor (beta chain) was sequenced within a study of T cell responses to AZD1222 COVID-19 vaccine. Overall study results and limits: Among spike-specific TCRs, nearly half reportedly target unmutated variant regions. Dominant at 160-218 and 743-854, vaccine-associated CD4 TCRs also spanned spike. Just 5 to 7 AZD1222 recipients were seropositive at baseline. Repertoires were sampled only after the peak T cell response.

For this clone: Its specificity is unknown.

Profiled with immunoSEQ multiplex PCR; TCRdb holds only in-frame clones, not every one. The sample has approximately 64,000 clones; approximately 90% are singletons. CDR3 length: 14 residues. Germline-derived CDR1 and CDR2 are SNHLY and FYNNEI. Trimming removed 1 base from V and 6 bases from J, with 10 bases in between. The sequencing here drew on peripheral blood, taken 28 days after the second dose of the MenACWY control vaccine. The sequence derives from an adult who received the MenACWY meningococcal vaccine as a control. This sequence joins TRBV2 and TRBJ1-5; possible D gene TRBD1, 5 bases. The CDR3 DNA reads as TGTGCCAGCAGTGAAGTGCAGGGAGGTCAGCCCCAGCATTTT. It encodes CASSEVQGGQPQHF.